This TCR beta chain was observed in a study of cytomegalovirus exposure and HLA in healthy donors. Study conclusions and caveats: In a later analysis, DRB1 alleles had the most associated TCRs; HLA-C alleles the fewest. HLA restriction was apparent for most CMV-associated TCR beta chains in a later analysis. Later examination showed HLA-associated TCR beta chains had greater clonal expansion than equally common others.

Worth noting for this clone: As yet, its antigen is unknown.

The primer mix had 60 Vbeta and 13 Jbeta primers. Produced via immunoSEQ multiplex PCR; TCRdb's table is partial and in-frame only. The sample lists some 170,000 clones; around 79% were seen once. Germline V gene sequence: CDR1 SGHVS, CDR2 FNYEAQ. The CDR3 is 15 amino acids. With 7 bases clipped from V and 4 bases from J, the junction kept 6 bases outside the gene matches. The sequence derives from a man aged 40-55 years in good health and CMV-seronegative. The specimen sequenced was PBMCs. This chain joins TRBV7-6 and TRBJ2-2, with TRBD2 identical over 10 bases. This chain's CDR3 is CASNPSGGGTGELFF. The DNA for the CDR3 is TGTGCCAGCAACCCTAGCGGGGGAGGCACCGGGGAGCTGTTTTTT.